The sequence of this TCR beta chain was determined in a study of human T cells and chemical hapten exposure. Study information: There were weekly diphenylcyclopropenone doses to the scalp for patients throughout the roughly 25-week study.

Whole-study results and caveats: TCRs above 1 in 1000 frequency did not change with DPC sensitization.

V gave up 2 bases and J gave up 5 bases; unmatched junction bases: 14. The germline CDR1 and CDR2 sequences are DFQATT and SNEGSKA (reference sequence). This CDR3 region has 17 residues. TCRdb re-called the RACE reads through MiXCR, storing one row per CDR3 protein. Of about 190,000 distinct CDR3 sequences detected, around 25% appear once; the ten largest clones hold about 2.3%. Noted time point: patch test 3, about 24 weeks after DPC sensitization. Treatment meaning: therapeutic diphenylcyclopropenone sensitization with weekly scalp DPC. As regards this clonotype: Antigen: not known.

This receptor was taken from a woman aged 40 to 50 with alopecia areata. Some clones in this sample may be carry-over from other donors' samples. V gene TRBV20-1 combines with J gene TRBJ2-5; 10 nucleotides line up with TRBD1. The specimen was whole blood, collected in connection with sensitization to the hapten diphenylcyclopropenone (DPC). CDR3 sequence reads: CSARIGDRGPLGETQYF. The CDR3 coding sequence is TGCAGTGCTAGAATAGGGGACAGGGGACCCCTAGGGGAGACCCAGTACTTC.